The 13 T cell receptor beta chains listed next were all sequenced from one sample in a study of cytomegalovirus exposure and HLA in healthy donors. The PCR employed 60 Vbeta primers together with 13 Jbeta primers. The protocol was immunoSEQ multiplex PCR, while the TCRdb copy is restricted to in-frame clones and leaves out a portion. The sample has more than 90,000 clones, 70% to 80% seen once. The sample was PBMCs. The receptors derive from a woman aged 50 to 65 in good health and CMV-seropositive.

The chain has TRBV10-2 and TRBJ2-3; the match to TRBD2 covers 13 bases. CDR1 is WSHSY, CDR2 SAAADI, per germline. J lost 2 bases, V lost 6 bases, and 8 bases had no gene match. The CDR3 extends over 17 amino acids. The CDR3 DNA is TGCGCCAGCAGCGATCCGGGACTAGCGGGGAACACAGATACGCAGTATTTT. Its translation: CASSDPGLAGNTDTQYF.

The chain uses TRBV4-2 and TRBJ2-7, with D uncertain. The CDR3 length is 14 residues. V lost 1 base and J lost 3, with 10 bases in between. Germline-derived CDR1 and CDR2 are LGHNA and YNFKEQ. This chain's CDR3 is CASSQVLKRYEQYF. The CDR3 bases are TGTGCCAGCAGCCAAGTGTTAAAGCGCTACGAGCAGTACTTC.

V usage is TRBV5-8 and J usage is TRBJ2-7; D possibly corresponds to TRBD1 (6 bases). V was shortened by 1 base and J by 6 bases, with 14 bases between the two germline ends. The CDR3 has 14 amino acids. Germline loops: CDR1 SGHTS, CDR2 YDEGEE. CDR3 sequence (DNA): TGTGCCAGCAGCTTGCCGCAACAGGGAATCGAGCAGTACTTC. This codes for CASSLPQQGIEQYF.

This clone appeared a few times. This chain links TRBV5-6 with TRBJ1-2, with TRBD1 identical over 7 bases. In germline, CDR1 is SGHDT, CDR2 YYEEEE. V was pared by 4 bases and J by 5 bases, with 5 bases of the junction left unmatched. The CDR3 contains 13 residues. CDR3 sequence: CASSKDRRYGYTF. CDR3 in DNA: TGTGCCAGCAGCAAGGACAGGAGGTATGGCTACACCTTC.

This clone has a single count. This chain connects TRBV6-1 to TRBJ1-5, with 10 positions matching TRBD1. The V and J ends lost 6 bases and 4 bases, in that order; junction bases with no gene match: 6. Germline V lookup: CDR1 MNHNS, CDR2 SASEGT. The CDR3 contains 15 residues. Here the CDR3 reads CASRLTGGSNQPQHF. The CDR3 DNA sequence: TGTGCCAGCAGACTGACAGGGGGCTCGAATCAGCCCCAGCATTTT.

The chain employs TRBV4-3 and TRBJ1-3, with unresolved D. The CDR3 runs 15 residues. V lost 0 bases and J 0 bases, leaving 6 bases between the germline ends. CDR1 is LGHNA and CDR2 is YSLEER in the germline V gene. CDR3 coding DNA: TGCGCCAGCAGCCAAGAAACAGTCTCTGGAAACACCATATATTTT. Encoded protein: CASSQETVSGNTIYF.

This chain links TRBV10-3 with TRBJ2-2; 7 bases fit TRBD1. Germline V gene data show CDR1 as ENHRY and CDR2 as SYGVKD. The length of the CDR3 is 17 residues. Germline trimming cut 6 bases from V and 2 bases from J; bases unmatched to any gene: 12. CDR3 sequence (DNA): TGTGCCATCAGAGGGTCGGACAGGAATAGAAACACCGGGGAGCTGTTTTTT. It codes for CAIRGSDRNRNTGELFF.

The table lists this clone with a count of one. The chain recombines TRBV19 with TRBJ2-2, with TRBD1 matching over 9 bases. This CDR3 region has 14 residues. Germline CDR1 reads LNHDA; CDR2 reads SQIVND (reference sequence). The J segment lost 5 bases and the V segment lost 6 bases, leaving 4 bases of the junction unmatched. CDR3 DNA: TGTGCCAGTAGCTGGGACAGGGTAACCGGGGAGCTGTTTTTT. The encoded protein is CASSWDRVTGELFF.

This clone has more than one count but fewer than ten. This chain connects TRBV7-2 to TRBJ2-7; perhaps TRBD2 as D (5 bases). Germline loops: CDR1 SGHTA, CDR2 FQGNSA. The CDR3 spans 12 residues. V was shortened by 5 bases and J by 3 bases, with 8 bases between the two germline ends. In nucleotides, the CDR3 is TGTGCCAGCAGCCATGGGAGCTACGAGCAGTACTTC. As protein: CASSHGSYEQYF.

The rearrangement uses TRBV7-9 and TRBJ1-3; D gene unclear. Trimming removed 6 bases at V and 0 bases at J, with 9 bases between. In germline, CDR1 is SEHNR, CDR2 FQNEAQ (reference sequence). The CDR3 is 14 residues long. CDR3 amino acids: CASSHLSSGNTIYF. The CDR3 DNA reads TGTGCCAGCAGTCATCTGAGCTCTGGAAACACCATATATTTT.

The chain has TRBV30 and TRBJ2-1, with a possible D match to TRBD1 (5 bases). The germline gives CDR1 GTSNPN, CDR2 SVGIG (reference sequence). There are 15 residues in the CDR3. V lost 2 bases and J 10 bases, leaving 21 bases between the germline ends. This chain's CDR3 is CAWSKGRVGFNEQFF. For the CDR3, the DNA is TGTGCCTGGAGTAAAGGCAGGGTGGGATTTAACGAGCAGTTCTTC.

The rearrangement joins TRBV30 to TRBJ2-1; D perhaps matches TRBD2 (5 bases). In germline, CDR1 is GTSNPN, CDR2 SVGIG (reference sequence). The V end lost 6 bases, the J end lost 7 bases, and 13 bases lay between the germline ends. The CDR3 loop spans 12 amino acids. The CDR3 bases are TGTGCCTGTCGCATCGGAGGTAATGAGCAGTTCTTC. Translation: CACRIGGNEQFF.

V is TRBV4-1 and J is TRBJ2-1, with 14 bases identical to TRBD2. The CDR3 extends over 19 amino acids. The germline V gene has CDR1 MGHRA and CDR2 YSYEKL. V dropped 4 bases and J dropped 1; count of bases not matched to a gene: 9. The CDR3: CASSPLGLAGVKSYNEQFF. In nucleotides, the CDR3 is TGCGCCAGCAGCCCCCTGGGACTAGCGGGAGTTAAATCCTACAATGAGCAGTTCTTC.